A single T cell receptor beta chain is shown here with its context. This clonotype was counted many times. No cognate antigen has been identified for it. No much larger clonotype is one base removed from it; base qualities were not supplied. Ophthalmopathy patients had moderately to severely active disease, with a Clinical Activity Score of 3 or more, a NOSPECS grade of 4 or more, and a disease duration of less than 3 months. Patients with uncontrolled infections, other autoimmune diseases, pregnancy or lactation were excluded. Clinical symptoms, serum thyroxine and TRAb, thyroid ultrasound, and orbital computed tomography formed the basis for the diagnoses. Ficoll-Paque density gradient centrifugation was used to isolate PBMCs from around 10 ml of fresh peripheral blood. Total RNA was extracted using Trizol reagent, and RNA quality was assessed on an Agilent 2100 Bioanalyzer. The CDR3 has 12 amino acids, counting the end cysteine and phenylalanine. Only CDR3 DNA remains: 36 bases, in frame from the first base. Relative to germline, V is 2 bases shorter and J is 3 bases shorter, with 3 bases between their ends. The CDR1 and CDR2 encoded by the germline V gene (reference sequence) are SEHNR and FQNEAQ.

TCR beta CDR3 regions were amplified from RNA transcripts. The first round of RT-PCR for the TCR CDR3 was performed with the HTBI primer set and the Qiagen OneStep RT-PCR kit. Libraries were constructed in a second round of multiplex PCR, after which size selection and purification were carried out. Paired-end sequencing of the libraries was performed with 100 bp reads on an Illumina HiSeq2000. As for how the authors treated the data: SOAPnuke was used to process the raw data, throwing out any read that contained adapters or uncalled bases, had a mean Phred below 15, or lacked an exact constant-primer or identifier match. COPE v1.2.5 was used to merge the high-quality paired reads, and each unique nucleotide sequence was defined as a clonotype. MiTCR v1.1 was used to align clonotypes to the IMGT TRBV, TRBD and TRBJ reference segments. The analysis was restricted to V-J combinations with a frequency above 0.0001, which together covered approximately 99% of the repertoires. The TCS score was defined as F50 (clonal expansion) divided by E x V (chaos), with BLOSUM62-based TCRdist calculated between CDR3 peptides within each V-J. Welch's t-statistics and random forest reduced 500 to 650 V-J features to 13, which were used in a naive Bayes classifier (R e1071). The raw public data were reprocessed by TCRdb itself: fastp quality trimming at Q25, MiXCR clonotype calling, in-frame beta chains only. Every entry covers one CDR3 protein and lists the most common genes and DNA from its rows. In this record, the V and J calls reflect TCRdb's handling and not the investigators' own analysis. This sample holds some 490,000 distinct CDR3 sequences; less than 25% were observed only once. The ten largest clonotypes hold around 54% of the sample.

The record originates from a study of T cells in Graves' hyperthyroidism and ophthalmopathy (dated by TCRdb to between 2018 and 2020). As for the study more broadly: Peripheral blood samples were taken at the time of initial diagnosis, prior to any treatment. The study also compared thyroid tissue and blood T-cell repertoires from five or six Graves' hyperthyroidism patients. An independent validation cohort of under 20 hyperthyroidism patients and over 15 patients who later progressed to ophthalmopathy tested prospective prediction of ophthalmopathy. To identify TCR V-J signatures that set the groups apart, the researchers used a discovery cohort of approximately 98 patients, made up of under 45 with Graves' ophthalmopathy and 57 with stable Graves' hyperthyroidism. After blood sampling, hyperthyroidism patients were treated with methimazole at a starting dose of 30 mg daily, and ophthalmopathy patients were treated with high-dose intravenous methylprednisolone. The paper describes TCR Vbeta CDR3 sequencing of 135 peripheral blood samples, made up of roughly 40 ophthalmopathy patients, approximately 73 hyperthyroidism patients and 17 progressor patients. The 90 to 100 discovery patients were randomly divided into training and test sets at a 7:3 ratio. General findings and caveats noted by the study authors: Most expanded thyroid clonotypes (frequency above 0.001) were also detected in blood, a finding suggesting that blood repertoires may reflect thyroid immune responses. Ophthalmopathy was separated from stable hyperthyroidism by a 13 V-J signature model, with over 85% sensitivity and 81% to 83% specificity obtained in cross-validation and 80%/75% obtained in testing. In validation, the model predicted progression to ophthalmopathy with around 71% sensitivity and roughly 75% specificity, a median of 6.5 months before onset. Sample size was not statistically predetermined, and investigators were not blinded to group allocation.

The sequence joins TRBV7-9 to TRBJ2-3; no D gene can be assigned with confidence. The specimen was blood. The clonotype comes from a woman in her 70s with Graves' ophthalmopathy. CDR3 loop: CASSLMTDTQYF. At the DNA level, the sequence is TGTGCCAGCAGCTTAATGACAGATACGCAGTATTTT.